The next 32 T cell receptor beta chains were all read from a single sample in a study of T cells after posttransplantation cyclophosphamide (dated by TCRdb to 2016 to 2018). According to the study, the label for this sample's treatment or condition signals: high-dose cyclophosphamide on days +3 and +4 as single-agent GVHD prophylaxis. PTCy patients received busulfan and fludarabine conditioning, a related or unrelated marrow graft, and cyclophosphamide on days +3 and +4. Library construction relied on the immunoSEQ multiplex PCR assay. TCRdb limited this immuneACCESS table to in-frame rearrangements with V and J called. A share of clones is missing; checked studies link under half to unresolved V genes, and the rest is unexplained. With roughly 1,200 clones recorded, this sample contains no clone counted only once. The top ten constitute 41% of the sample. Sequencing used PBMCs, obtained 84 days after allogeneic stem cell transplant with posttransplant cyclophosphamide. All receptors come from a male patient in his 30s who received an allogeneic stem cell transplant from a related donor, was CMV-positive, and had no GVHD. After a transplant, the graft donor may have provided part of the T cells.

This clone is labeled large (0.1 to 1%). This chain connects TRBV6-2 or TRBV6-3 to TRBJ2-1, with a tentative D call TRBD1 (5 bases). V lost 6 bases to trimming and J lost 0 bases, with 18 bases between them. The CDR3 sequence is 17 residues long. Germline V gene data show CDR1 as MNHEY and CDR2 as SVGEGT. In nucleotides, the CDR3 is TGTGCCAGCAGGGCACGGACACCGAGGAGCTCCTACAATGAGCAGTTCTTC. This sequence encodes CASRARTPRSSYNEQFF.

The table lists this clone with many counts. The chain joins TRBV15 to TRBJ1-2, with 7 bases fitting TRBD1. The V gene's germline CDR1 is LNHNV and CDR2 YYDKDF (reference sequence). V lost 1 base and J lost 6; bases outside the gene matches: 5. CDR3 size: 14 residues. CDR3 bases: TGTGCCACCAGCAGAGGACAGGGTCGGGATGGCTACACCTTC. Its translation: CATSRGQGRDGYTF.

By share, this clone ranks as medium-sized (0.01 to 0.1%). The chain couples TRBV5-1 to TRBJ2-3; the match to TRBD2 covers 7 bases. Trimming cost V 2 bases and J 4 bases; bases outside gene matches: 4. The CDR3 has 14 amino acids. CDR1 SGHRS and CDR2 YFSETQ come from the germline V gene. The CDR3 loop reads CASSFGRESDTQYF. The CDR3 nucleotides read TGCGCCAGCAGCTTTGGGCGGGAGTCAGATACGCAGTATTTT.

This clone is medium-sized by share. The chain employs TRBV4-2 and TRBJ2-7, with 7 bases that match TRBD1. CDR3 size: 15 residues. Germline loops: CDR1 LGHNA, CDR2 YNFKEQ. Trimming at V came to 2 bases and at J to 2 bases, leaving 6 bases not matched to a gene. CDR3 in DNA: TGTGCCAGCAGCCAACAACAGGGGCCCACCTACGAGCAGTACTTC. As protein: CASSQQQGPTYEQYF.

By its share, this clone is medium-sized. V is TRBV12-3 or TRBV12-4 and J is TRBJ1-2; possibly TRBD1 for D (6 bases). The germline V and J ends were trimmed by 6 bases and 14 bases, with 19 bases remaining between them. CDR3 length equals 12 residues. The CDR3 region is CASRPFDGGATF. The CDR3 DNA is TGTGCCAGCAGACCTTTTGATGGGGGGGCGACCTTC.

This clone was found many times. This chain joins TRBV15 and TRBJ1-5, with 10 bases fitting TRBD1. The CDR3 runs 16 residues. V was pared by 3 bases and J by 7 bases, with 9 bases of the junction left unmatched. CDR1 LNHNV and CDR2 YYDKDF come from the germline V gene (reference sequence). The CDR3 coding sequence is TGTGCCACCAGCAGCGCGGCGGGACAGGGGAGGCAGCCCCAGCATTTT. This sequence encodes CATSSAAGQGRQPQHF.

By share of the sample, this clone is medium-sized. The chain has TRBV11-3 and TRBJ2-2; TRBD1 matches 7 bases. Germline assignment: CDR1 SGHNT and CDR2 YENEEA. There are 14 residues in the CDR3. V was clipped by 5 bases and J by 7 bases; unmatched bases: 7. The DNA of the CDR3 is TGTGCCAGCAGCCTGACAGGGTGGGGCGGGGAGCTGTTTTTT. It is translated as CASSLTGWGGELFF.

This clone is categorized as medium-sized. This chain uses TRBV5-1 with TRBJ2-2; 10 positions match TRBD2. Germline CDR1 and CDR2: SGHRS and YFSETQ. The CDR3 is 17 amino acids. V lost 5 bases, J lost 2 bases, and 9 bases stayed unmatched. This CDR3 reads CASSPVAGGLNTGELFF. DNA of the CDR3: TGCGCCAGCAGTCCGGTAGCGGGAGGCCTAAACACCGGGGAGCTGTTTTTT.

Relative to its sample, this clone is medium-sized. J is TRBJ1-1 and V is TRBV27, with a weak D call TRBD1 (5 bases). V lost 6 bases and J 6 bases, leaving 20 bases between the germline ends. Germline CDR1 is MNHEY and CDR2 is SMNVEV (reference sequence). This CDR3 is 15 amino acids long. This chain's CDR3 is CASRQGAQGYAEAFF. As DNA, the CDR3 is TGTGCCAGCAGGCAGGGTGCTCAAGGTTACGCTGAAGCTTTCTTT.

This clone is labeled medium-sized. This chain connects TRBV2 to TRBJ1-1; possibly TRBD1 for D (6 bases). The CDR3 totals 14 residues. Trimming left V 3 bases short and J 7 bases short, with 15 bases between. Looked up from germline, CDR1 is SNHLY and CDR2 is FYNNEI. CDR3 in DNA: TGTGCCAGCAGTGAGGAACACAGGGCCCTTGAAGCTTTCTTT. It is translated as CASSEEHRALEAFF. Variable domain in full (rest from reference TRBV2 and TRBJ1-1): EPEVTQTPSHQVTQMGQEVILRCVPISNHLYFYWYRQILGQKVEFLVSFYNNEISEKSEIFDDQFSVERPDGSNFTLKIRSTKLEDSAMYFCASSEEHRALEAFFGQGTRLTVV.

This clone ranks as medium-sized. The V call is TRBV12-5, the J call TRBJ2-1, with TRBD1 as a possible D gene (5 bases). The V and J ends lost 7 bases and 4 bases respectively, with 11 bases between them. This CDR3 is built from 13 residues. Per the germline V gene, CDR1 is LGHNT and CDR2 is FRNRAP. CDR3 DNA: TGTGCTAGTGCACTGACAGATTACAATGAGCAGTTCTTC. It yields the protein CASALTDYNEQFF.

By its share, this clone is medium-sized. The chain employs TRBV4-2 and TRBJ2-5; D gene unclear. Germline V CDR1 and CDR2: LGHNA, YNFKEQ. The CDR3 has 15 amino acids. The V end lost 1 base, the J end lost 1 base, and 10 bases lay between the germline ends. CDR3 sequence (DNA): TGTGCCAGCAGCCAAGGACACAGTGGCCAAGAGACCCAGTACTTC. Protein product: CASSQGHSGQETQYF.

This clone turned up a few times. V is TRBV5-4 and J is TRBJ2-3, with 10 bases matching TRBD2. Germline CDR1 and CDR2: SGHNT and YYREEE (reference sequence). J gave up 2 bases and V 3 bases, and 12 bases lay outside the gene matches. This CDR3 has 18 residues. The CDR3 sequence: CASSWRGAGGYLTDTQYF. The CDR3 coding sequence is TGTGCCAGCAGCTGGCGGGGAGCGGGAGGGTATCTCACAGATACGCAGTATTTT.

In its sample, this clone ranks as medium-sized. The rearrangement uses TRBV11-2 and TRBJ2-7, with 8 bases fitting TRBD2. Looked up from germline, CDR1 is SGHAT and CDR2 is FQNNGV. CDR3 length: 16 amino acids. The V and J ends lost 5 bases and 3 bases, in that order; junction bases with no gene match: 12. The CDR3 sequence: CASSHTTGLAIYEQYF. CDR3 nucleotide sequence: TGTGCCAGCAGCCACACGACCGGACTAGCCATCTACGAGCAGTACTTC.

This clone was seen many times. The chain recombines TRBV5-1 with TRBJ2-7; 11 bases are a match to TRBD2. CDR3 size: 14 residues. The germline V gene encodes CDR1 SGHRS and CDR2 YFSETQ. The V gene end was trimmed by 4 bases and the J gene end by 3 bases; junction bases not matched to a gene: 3. The CDR3 is CASSEGTSGYEQYF. The CDR3 DNA follows: TGCGCCAGCAGCGAGGGGACTAGCGGCTACGAGCAGTACTTC.

This clone was seen repeatedly, ten times or more. The chain employs TRBV27 and TRBJ2-5; the match to TRBD2 covers 12 bases. Germline lookup yields CDR1 MNHEY and CDR2 SMNVEV (reference sequence). V was clipped by 5 bases and J by 3 bases; unmatched bases: 4. The CDR3 is 15 amino acids. The CDR3 reads CASSARLAGEETQYF. As DNA, the CDR3 is TGTGCCAGCAGTGCCCGACTAGCGGGAGAAGAGACCCAGTACTTC.

This clone qualifies as medium-sized. The V and J genes are TRBV6-6 and TRBJ2-5; unclear D gene. CDR1 MNHNY and CDR2 SVGAGI come from the germline V gene (reference sequence). CDR3 length equals 11 residues. The ends were cut back, 7 bases at V and 4 bases at J, with 7 bases in the middle. CDR3 loop: CASKSLETQYF. CDR3 in DNA: TGTGCCAGCAAAAGCTTAGAGACCCAGTACTTC.

This clone is medium-sized (0.01 to 0.1%) in the sample. V is TRBV18 and J is TRBJ1-3, with D possibly matching TRBD1 (6 bases). Trimming removed 2 bases from V and 2 bases from J, with 7 bases in between. The CDR3 runs to 14 residues. From germline, CDR1 is KGHSH and CDR2 LQKENI. The CDR3 DNA is TGTGCCAGCTCACCAGCAGGGGCTGGAAACACCATATATTTT. It yields the protein CASSPAGAGNTIYF. Looking up the rest from reference TRBV18 and TRBJ1-3 gives the full variable domain: NAGVMQNPRHLVRRRGQEARLRCSPMKGHSHVYWYRQLPEEGLKFMVYLQKENIIDESGMPKERFSAEFPKEGPSILRIQQVVRGDSAAYFCASSPAGAGNTIYFGEGSWLTVV.

This clone is deemed medium-sized (0.01 to 0.1%). The CDR3 reads CASTAGLGRSTDTQYF. For the CDR3, the DNA is TGTGCCAGTACAGCGGGACTAGGACGTAGCACAGATACGCAGTATTTT. The gene calls are TRBV19 and TRBJ2-3; TRBD2 matches at 8 bases. This CDR3 is built from 16 residues. Germline lookup yields CDR1 LNHDA and CDR2 SQIVND (reference sequence). V trimming: 7 bases; J trimming: 0 bases; junction bases outside the gene matches: 9.

This clone is medium-sized within its sample. This chain connects TRBV4-3 to TRBJ1-1; the match to TRBD1 covers 9 bases. This CDR3 has 12 amino acids. The ends lost 4 bases at V and 11 bases at J; junction bases unmatched: 5. Per the germline V gene, CDR1 is LGHNA and CDR2 is YSLEER. CDR3 region: CASSLSGTGAFF. In DNA form, the CDR3 reads TGCGCCAGCAGCCTATCCGGGACAGGGGCTTTCTTT.

By share, this clone counts as medium-sized. The rearrangement joins TRBV5-5 to TRBJ2-2, with 8 bases fitting TRBD2. There are 16 residues in the CDR3. V shed 4 bases, J shed 6 bases, and the junction held 11 bases outside the gene matches. CDR1 SGHKS and CDR2 YYEKEE come from the germline V gene (reference sequence). The DNA of the CDR3 is TGTGCCAGCAGCCTCCTCGCGAGCGGGAGTTCCGGGGAGCTGTTTTTT. It encodes CASSLLASGSSGELFF.

This clone was counted many times. The chain has TRBV6-4 and TRBJ2-1; 7 bases line up with TRBD1. This CDR3 region has 15 residues. Trimming cost V 3 bases and J 2 bases; bases outside gene matches: 4. Germline values: CDR1 MRHNA, CDR2 SNTAGT. The CDR3 DNA reads TGTGCCAGCAGTGAAGGGGGCGGCCCCTACAATGAGCAGTTCTTC. Protein: CASSEGGGPYNEQFF.

This clone ranks as medium-sized (0.01 to 0.1%). J is TRBJ2-1 and V is TRBV2; D not resolved. Looked up from germline, CDR1 is SNHLY and CDR2 is FYNNEI. This CDR3 contains 13 residues. Trimming cost V 4 bases and J 2 bases, with 6 bases left between them. This chain's CDR3 is CASSGLAYNEQFF. CDR3 sequence (DNA): TGTGCCAGCAGTGGGCTAGCCTACAATGAGCAGTTCTTC.

By share, this clone ranks as medium-sized. The chain employs TRBV5-5 and TRBJ1-5; a weak D match, TRBD1 (5 bases). Trimming took off 0 bases at V and 1 base at J, with 8 bases between the two ends. This CDR3 has 15 residues. Germline loops: CDR1 SGHKS, CDR2 YYEKEE (reference sequence). The CDR3 coding sequence is TGTGCCAGCAGCTTGGCTCAGGGAAGCAATCAGCCCCAGCATTTT. Translating gives CASSLAQGSNQPQHF.

By share, this clone ranks as medium-sized (0.01 to 0.1%). The chain has TRBV18 and TRBJ2-7; 7 nucleotides match TRBD1. The CDR3 is 14 amino acids. The V segment lost 4 bases and the J segment 2 bases; nucleotides outside the gene matches: 5. From germline, CDR1 is KGHSH and CDR2 LQKENI. The CDR3 reads CASSHTGDPYEQYF. The CDR3 DNA follows: TGTGCCAGCTCACACACAGGGGACCCCTACGAGCAGTACTTC.

Ten or more counts support this clone. The rearrangement links TRBV30 to TRBJ2-7, with 9 bases matching TRBD1. The CDR3 spans 14 residues. The trim removed 3 bases at V and 1 base at J, leaving 4 bases unmatched. Germline assignment: CDR1 GTSNPN and CDR2 SVGIG (reference sequence). The CDR3 region is CAWSAGTGSYEQYF. CDR3 sequence (DNA): TGTGCCTGGAGCGCCGGGACAGGGTCCTACGAGCAGTACTTC.

Within the sample, this clone is medium-sized. One end of the junction fails to match germline, which may point to a read error. The chain couples TRBV6-4 to TRBJ2-1, with 13 bases matching TRBD2. Germline CDR1 MRHNA, CDR2 SNTAGT. CDR3 length: 15 residues. The CDR3 spells CASTSDGLAGDEVVF. The CDR3 bases are TGTGCCAGCACCTCTGATGGACTAGCGGGAGATGAGGTCGTCTTC.

Relative to its sample, this clone is medium-sized. V gene TRBV28 combines with J gene TRBJ1-4, with unresolved D. In germline, CDR1 is MDHEN, CDR2 SYDVKM. There are 10 residues in the CDR3. The V and J ends lost 6 bases and 9 bases respectively, with 5 bases between them. This CDR3 is CASRSKKLFF. In nucleotides, the CDR3 is TGTGCCAGCAGGTCAAAAAAACTGTTTTTT.

This clone has at least ten counts. The chain uses TRBV5-1 and TRBJ1-2; 7 positions agree with TRBD1. This CDR3 is built from 14 residues. The trim removed 0 bases at V and 9 bases at J, leaving 8 bases unmatched. CDR1 and CDR2 from the germline V gene are SGHRS and YFSETQ. The CDR3 is CASSLGGRQGSYTF. The CDR3 region has the DNA TGCGCCAGCAGCTTGGGGGGTAGACAGGGCAGCTACACCTTC. The whole variable domain, remainder taken from reference TRBV5-1 and TRBJ1-2, is KAGVTQTPRYLIKTRGQQVTLSCSPISGHRSVSWYQQTPGQGLQFLFEYFSETQRNKGNFPGRFSGRQFSNSRSEMNVSTLELGDSALYLCASSLGGRQGSYTFGSGTRLTVV.

This clone counts as medium-sized. The CDR3 spells CASSLDLASGRVSGELFF. For the CDR3, the DNA is TGTGCCAGCAGCTTAGATCTGGCTAGCGGGAGAGTGTCCGGGGAGCTGTTTTTT. The chain combines TRBV7-8 with TRBJ2-2; 10 nucleotides match TRBD2. Trimming removed 1 base from V and 6 bases from J; junction bases left unmatched: 11. There are 18 residues in the CDR3. Per the germline V gene, CDR1 is SGHVS and CDR2 is FQNEAQ.

This clone is medium-sized by share. V gene TRBV7-2 combines with J gene TRBJ1-3, with D perhaps TRBD1 (6 bases). The CDR3 spans 16 residues. CDR1 is SGHTA, CDR2 FQGNSA, per germline. V gave up 1 base and J gave up 6 bases, with 16 bases separating them. CDR3 sequence (DNA): TGTGCCAGCAGCTTAGTCCGGGGGGCGGATGTAAACACCATATATTTT. Its translation is CASSLVRGADVNTIYF.

This clone is judged large. The chain couples TRBV27 to TRBJ2-1, with D maybe TRBD1 (6 bases). V was pared by 5 bases and J by 5 bases, with 25 bases between. The CDR3 covers 18 residues. Germline V gene data show CDR1 as MNHEY and CDR2 as SMNVEV (reference sequence). DNA for the CDR3: TGTGCCAGCAGTCCTTACTTCACACAGGGTAATGCCCACAATGAGCAGTTCTTC. Amino acids: CASSPYFTQGNAHNEQFF.